Presented here are 22 T cell receptor beta chains from one specimen sequenced in a study of T cells after yellow fever vaccination. TCRdb analysed the 5' RACE reads with MiXCR anew, one entry per CDR3 protein. The data show around 360,000 distinct CDR3 sequences, 9.5% to 13% seen once. This specimen was PBMCs, taken on the day of the first yellow fever vaccination. Receptors originate from a man aged 18 to 29 who received the YFV17D yellow fever vaccine.

The chain joins TRBV6-1 to TRBJ1-1; tentatively, D is TRBD1 (6 bases). Looked up from germline, CDR1 is MNHNS and CDR2 is SASEGT. CDR3 length equals 14 residues. Trimming shortened V by 6 bases and J by 5 bases, and 16 bases separated the two germline ends. CDR3 sequence: CASRAGVTWTEAFF. CDR3 DNA: TGTGCCAGCAGGGCAGGGGTTACCTGGACTGAAGCTTTCTTT.

In this sample, this clonotype turned up many times. J is TRBJ1-1 and V is TRBV5-6; D gene uncertain. The germline V gene encodes CDR1 SGHDT and CDR2 YYEEEE. CDR3 size: 11 residues. Trimming removed 2 bases at V and 2 bases at J, with 1 base between. CDR3 sequence: CASSLNTEAFF. The CDR3 nucleotides are TGTGCCAGCAGCTTAAACACTGAAGCTTTCTTT.

For the CDR3, the DNA is TGTGCCAGCAGCTTTATGGGTTTGACTGAAGCTTTCTTT. Translation gives CASSFMGLTEAFF. The chain has TRBV7-2 and TRBJ1-1; D gene ambiguous. The CDR3 runs to 13 residues. Germline V gives CDR1 SGHTA, CDR2 FQGNSA. V dropped 3 bases and J dropped 5 bases, with 10 bases sitting between them.

The chain combines TRBV12-3 or TRBV12-4 with TRBJ1-1; a possible D gene is TRBD1 (6 bases). Trimming removed 4 bases from V and 5 bases from J, with 17 bases in between. CDR3 length: 15 residues. CDR3 region: CASSWRGASSTEAFF. The DNA of the CDR3 is TGTGCCAGCAGTTGGAGGGGGGCCTCATCAACTGAAGCTTTCTTT.

The CDR3 reads CASSLRTGGFGYTF. CDR3 DNA: TGTGCCAGCAGCCTCCGGACAGGGGGTTTTGGCTACACCTTC. The chain carries TRBV6-1 and TRBJ1-2; 10 nucleotides line up with TRBD1. V was clipped by 6 bases and J by 7 bases; unmatched bases: 8. The CDR3 sequence is 14 residues long. Germline V gene lookup returns CDR1 MNHNS and CDR2 SASEGT.

The rearrangement links TRBV4-2 to TRBJ1-5, with D uncertain. This CDR3 has 14 residues. From germline, CDR1 is LGHNA and CDR2 YNFKEQ. Trimming left V 0 bases short and J 2 bases short, with 5 bases between. The CDR3 spells CASSQEAGNQPQHF. The CDR3, as DNA: TGTGCCAGCAGCCAAGAGGCGGGCAATCAGCCCCAGCATTTT.

This clonotype was seen a handful of times. The chain couples TRBV28 to TRBJ2-1; 9 bases agree with TRBD1. The length of the CDR3 is 15 residues. Per the germline V gene, CDR1 is MDHEN and CDR2 is SYDVKM. Trimming took 7 bases from V and 4 from J; bases not matched to a gene: 8. The CDR3 DNA reads as TGTGCCAGCACCAAGGGGGGACAGGGATACAATGAGCAGTTCTTC. Its protein is CASTKGGQGYNEQFF.

This clonotype was recorded a few times. The CDR3 DNA is TGCGCCAGCAGCGACAGGGGGCTTTTTGGAAACACCATATATTTT. This gives the protein CASSDRGLFGNTIYF. J is TRBJ1-3 and V is TRBV4-1; TRBD1 matches 10 bases. The germline V gene encodes CDR1 MGHRA and CDR2 YSYEKL. The CDR3 sequence is 15 residues long. Losses at the gene ends were 5 bases for V and 3 bases for J; bases not matched to a gene: 4.

This rearrangement joins TRBV14 to TRBJ2-7; unclear D gene. CDR1 is SGHDN and CDR2 is FVKESK in the germline V gene. The CDR3 extends over 11 amino acids. CDR3 nucleotide sequence: TGTGCCAGCAGCCAAGAGCTAGAGCGGTACGTC. Protein: CASSQELERYV.

V and J are TRBV12-3 or TRBV12-4 and TRBJ1-1; no definite D call. Trimming stripped 6 bases from V and 8 bases from J, with 19 bases between. The CDR3 runs to 14 residues. CDR3 DNA sequence: TGTGCCAGCAGCCTCTCGACCCTTCTCCGGGAAGCTTTCTTT. Translating gives CASSLSTLLREAFF.

V and J are TRBV18 and TRBJ2-4; D gene uncertain. Trimming took off 0 bases at V and 0 bases at J, with 9 bases between the two ends. CDR1 and CDR2 (germline): KGHSH, LQKENI. The CDR3 is made up of 16 amino acids. CDR3: CASSPPSHLAKNIQYF. The CDR3 nucleotides are TGTGCCAGCTCACCACCGTCACATCTAGCCAAAAACATTCAGTACTTC. Combining the CDR3 with reference TRBV18 and TRBJ2-4 gives the whole variable domain NAGVMQNPRHLVRRRGQEARLRCSPMKGHSHVYWYRQLPEEGLKFMVYLQKENIIDESGMPKERFSAEFPKEGPSILRIQQVVRGDSAAYFCASSPPSHLAKNIQYFGAGTRLSVL.

This clonotype was seen only a few times. V usage is TRBV11-2 and J usage is TRBJ2-5, with 7 bases aligning to TRBD2. The CDR3 is 13 residues long. Losses at the gene ends were 3 bases for V and 5 bases for J; bases not matched to a gene: 3. Per germline, CDR1 SGHAT and CDR2 FQNNGV. DNA of the CDR3: TGTGCCAGCAGCTTGCACGGGGGGGAGACCCAGTACTTC. Its translation is CASSLHGGETQYF.

The chain joins TRBV7-2 to TRBJ2-1; 10 bases align to TRBD2. This CDR3 spans 15 amino acids. With 2 bases clipped from V and 8 bases from J, the junction kept 6 bases outside the gene matches. Germline CDR1 is SGHTA and CDR2 is FQGNSA. The CDR3 DNA sequence: TGTGCCAGCAGCTTAAGGAGCGGGGGGGCCCATGAGCAGTTCTTC. It yields the protein CASSLRSGGAHEQFF.

In its sample, this clonotype was seen a few times. This chain links TRBV6-5 with TRBJ1-1; the D is unclear. Germline CDR1 is MNHEY and CDR2 is SVGAGI. The CDR3 length is 16 residues. The V and J ends lost 1 base and 1 base respectively, with 13 bases between them. The CDR3 loop reads CASSYFSVGANTEAFF. In nucleotides, the CDR3 is TGTGCCAGCAGTTACTTCTCGGTAGGTGCGAACACTGAAGCTTTCTTT.

The V call is TRBV3-1, the J call TRBJ2-3; no reliable D call. CDR3 length: 15 amino acids. CDR1 and CDR2 from the germline V gene are LGHDT and YNNKEL (reference sequence). The germline V and J ends were trimmed by 0 bases and 4 bases, with 11 bases remaining between them. CDR3 region: CASSQEVYRADTQYF. The DNA of the CDR3 is TGTGCCAGCAGCCAAGAGGTTTACCGTGCAGATACGCAGTATTTT.

This clonotype was observed many times. The chain couples TRBV12-3 or TRBV12-4 to TRBJ2-3; TRBD2 might be the D (6 bases). V was cut by 3 bases and J by 2 bases, with 12 bases left in between. CDR3 length: 15 amino acids. The chain's CDR3 is CASSLLGGLTDTQYF. CDR3 in DNA: TGTGCCAGCAGTTTGCTTGGGGGACTCACAGATACGCAGTATTTT.

This clonotype was counted a few times. The rearrangement uses TRBV5-1 and TRBJ1-2, with D hard to call. The V and J ends lost 3 bases and 2 bases respectively, with 11 bases between them. In germline, CDR1 is SGHRS, CDR2 YFSETQ. The length of the CDR3 is 14 residues. The CDR3 loop is CASSWPGRNYGYTF. The CDR3 region has the DNA TGCGCCAGCAGCTGGCCGGGGAGAAACTATGGCTACACCTTC.

The DNA of the CDR3 is TGTGCCAGCAGCGAGGACCAGGGACCCTCCCCTTCACCCCTCCACTTT. This encodes CASSEDQGPSPSPLHF. This chain connects TRBV4-2 to TRBJ1-6, with a tentative D call TRBD1 (5 bases). With 5 bases removed from V and 9 bases from J, the gap between germline ends came to 20 bases. CDR3 length: 16 amino acids. The germline V gene has CDR1 LGHNA and CDR2 YNFKEQ.

The chain links TRBV7-9 to TRBJ2-1; 7 bases map to TRBD1. The length of the CDR3 is 14 residues. V trimming: 4 bases; J trimming: 7 bases; junction bases outside the gene matches: 7. The V gene's germline CDR1 is SEHNR and CDR2 FQNEAQ (reference sequence). The CDR3, as DNA: TGTGCCAGCAGCTCCGGGACAGATCATAATGAGCAGTTCTTC. The encoded protein is CASSSGTDHNEQFF. The variable domain in full, completed from reference TRBV7-9 and TRBJ2-1, reads DTGVSQNPRHKITKRGQNVTFRCDPISEHNRLYWYRQTLGQGPEFLTYFQNEAQLEKSRLLSDRFSAERPKGSFSTLEIQRTEQGDSAMYLCASSSGTDHNEQFFGPGTRLTVL.

The chain is built from TRBV5-5 and TRBJ2-3, with a weak D call TRBD2 (6 bases). Germline-derived CDR1 and CDR2 are SGHKS and YYEKEE (reference sequence). The CDR3 contains 17 residues. V lost 2 bases and J lost 0, with 16 bases in between. This CDR3 is CASSLIGGPPSTDTQYF. For the CDR3, the DNA is TGTGCCAGCAGCTTAATTGGAGGGCCCCCTAGCACAGATACGCAGTATTTT.

There are a few counts of this clonotype. The V and J genes are TRBV19 and TRBJ2-1; 9 bases are a match to TRBD2. V was clipped by 1 base and J by 7 bases; unmatched bases: 5. The CDR3 spans 15 residues. Germline lookup yields CDR1 LNHDA and CDR2 SQIVND (reference sequence). The CDR3 is CASSIASGKGNEQFF. The CDR3 bases are TGTGCCAGTAGTATAGCTAGCGGGAAGGGAAATGAGCAGTTCTTC.

This clonotype appeared a few times. This chain joins TRBV6-5 and TRBJ2-7; maybe TRBD2 (6 bases). This CDR3 contains 11 residues. Per germline, CDR1 MNHEY and CDR2 SVGAGI. V lost 9 bases, J lost 4 bases, and 10 bases lay in between. Here the CDR3 DNA reads TGTGCCAGTGGGGGGACTTACGAGCAGTACTTC. Amino acid sequence: CASGGTYEQYF.